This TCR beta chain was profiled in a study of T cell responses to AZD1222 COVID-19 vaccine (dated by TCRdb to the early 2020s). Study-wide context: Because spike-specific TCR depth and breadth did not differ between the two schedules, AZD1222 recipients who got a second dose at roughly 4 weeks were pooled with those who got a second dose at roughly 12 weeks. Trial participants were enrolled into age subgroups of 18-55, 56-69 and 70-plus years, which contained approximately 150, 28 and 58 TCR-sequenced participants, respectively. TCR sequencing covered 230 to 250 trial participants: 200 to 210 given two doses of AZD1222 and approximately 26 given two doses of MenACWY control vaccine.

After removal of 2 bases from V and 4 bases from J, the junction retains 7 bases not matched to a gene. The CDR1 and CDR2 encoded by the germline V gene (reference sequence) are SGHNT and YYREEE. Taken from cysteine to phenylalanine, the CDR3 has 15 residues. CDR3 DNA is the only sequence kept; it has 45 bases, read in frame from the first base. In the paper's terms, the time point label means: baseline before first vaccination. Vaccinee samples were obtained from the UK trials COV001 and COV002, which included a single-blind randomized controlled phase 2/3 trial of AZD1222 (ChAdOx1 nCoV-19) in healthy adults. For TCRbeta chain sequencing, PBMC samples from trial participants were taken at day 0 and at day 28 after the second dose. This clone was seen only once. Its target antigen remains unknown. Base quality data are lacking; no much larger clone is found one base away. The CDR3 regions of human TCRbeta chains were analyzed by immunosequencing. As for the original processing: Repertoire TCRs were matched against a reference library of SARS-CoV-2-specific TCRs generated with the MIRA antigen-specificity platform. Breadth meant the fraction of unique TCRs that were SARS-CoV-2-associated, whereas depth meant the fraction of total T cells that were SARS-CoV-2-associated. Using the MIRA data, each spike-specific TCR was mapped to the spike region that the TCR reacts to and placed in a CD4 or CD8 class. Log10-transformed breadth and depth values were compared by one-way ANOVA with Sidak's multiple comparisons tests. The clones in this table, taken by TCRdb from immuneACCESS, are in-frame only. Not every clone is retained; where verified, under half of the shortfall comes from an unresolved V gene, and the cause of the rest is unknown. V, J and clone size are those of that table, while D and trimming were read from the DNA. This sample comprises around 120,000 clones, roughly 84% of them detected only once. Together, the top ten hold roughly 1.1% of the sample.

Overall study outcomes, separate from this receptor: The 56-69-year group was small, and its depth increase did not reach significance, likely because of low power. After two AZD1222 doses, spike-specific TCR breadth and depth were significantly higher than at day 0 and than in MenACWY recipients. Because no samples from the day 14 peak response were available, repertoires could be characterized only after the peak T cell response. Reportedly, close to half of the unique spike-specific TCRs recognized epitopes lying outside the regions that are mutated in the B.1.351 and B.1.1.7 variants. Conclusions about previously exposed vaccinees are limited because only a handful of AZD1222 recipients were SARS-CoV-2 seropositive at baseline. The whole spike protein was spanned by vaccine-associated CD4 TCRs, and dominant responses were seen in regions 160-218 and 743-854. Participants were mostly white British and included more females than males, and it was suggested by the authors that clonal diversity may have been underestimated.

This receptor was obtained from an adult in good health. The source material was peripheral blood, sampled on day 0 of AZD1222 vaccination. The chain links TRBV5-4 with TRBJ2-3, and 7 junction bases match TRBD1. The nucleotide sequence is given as TGTGCCAGCAGCTTATTATCTAGGGGGCCAGATACGCAGTATTTT. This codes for CASSLLSRGPDTQYF.